Below, 5 T cell receptor beta chains from the same sample are listed, as sequenced in a study of T cell responses to AZD1222 COVID-19 vaccine. Sequenced by immunoSEQ multiplex PCR; TCRdb stores in-frame clones only, minus some. Here the sample spans 150,000 to 200,000 clones, 80% to 95% being singletons. Specimen: peripheral blood, collected on day 0 of AZD1222 vaccination. These receptors all come from an adult in good health.

The CDR3 protein is CASSVDGQGLGYTF. The DNA for the CDR3 is TGTGCCAGCAGCGTAGATGGCCAGGGACTTGGCTACACCTTC. The chain has TRBV9 and TRBJ1-2, with D possibly TRBD1 on 5 matching bases. The CDR3 length is 14 residues. V was cut by 0 bases and J by 7 bases, with 13 bases left in between. Germline CDR1 and CDR2: SGDLS and YYNGEE.

The V and J genes are TRBV5-1 and TRBJ2-7; the D gene is possibly TRBD1 (6 bases). CDR1 is SGHRS and CDR2 is YFSETQ in the germline V gene. Between the trimmed V and J ends, which lost 0 bases and 2 bases, there was a span of 9 bases. The CDR3 is made up of 14 amino acids. The CDR3 nucleotides read TGCGCCAGCAGCTTGGCTCCAGGGGCCTACGAGCAGTACTTC. This translates into CASSLAPGAYEQYF.

The chain is built from TRBV10-3 and TRBJ2-7; D unresolved. The germline V gene has CDR1 ENHRY and CDR2 SYGVKD. The germline V and J ends were trimmed by 0 bases and 1 base, with 7 bases remaining between them. CDR3 length equals 14 residues. The CDR3 loop is CAISESVGSYEQYF. The DNA for the CDR3 is TGTGCCATCAGTGAGTCAGTAGGGTCCTACGAGCAGTACTTC.

The chain has TRBV7-2 and TRBJ2-3; maybe TRBD2 (5 bases). Germline values: CDR1 SGHTA, CDR2 FQGNSA. V was clipped by 1 base and J by 5 bases, with 13 bases between them. The CDR3 runs 15 residues. In DNA, the CDR3 is TGTGCCAGCAGCTTAGTGGCTAGCCGGGAAGATACGCAGTATTTT. Translation: CASSLVASREDTQYF.

The chain links TRBV5-1 to TRBJ2-7, with 7 bases fitting TRBD1. Germline V gene sequence: CDR1 SGHRS, CDR2 YFSETQ. The junction had 6 bases not matched to a gene; V was cut back by 4 bases and J by 2 bases. The CDR3 extends over 14 amino acids. CDR3 loop: CASSPTGTAYEQYF. CDR3 coding DNA: TGCGCCAGCAGCCCGACCGGGACAGCCTACGAGCAGTACTTC.